A single T cell receptor (beta chain) is shown here with its context. Method: immunoSEQ multiplex PCR; TCRdb's copy keeps in-frame clones and lacks some. The sample lists more than 150,000 clones, approximately 72% occurring once. The sample originates from a study of cytotoxic CD8 clonotypes in ibrutinib-treated CLL. V lost 1 base to trimming and J lost 4 bases, with 20 bases between them. The length of the CDR3 is 18 residues. Germline assignment: CDR1 SEHNR and CDR2 FQNEAQ (reference sequence). The source was PBMCs, collected after 24 months of ibrutinib treatment. The chain combines TRBV7-9 with TRBJ2-1, with D possibly TRBD2 on 6 matching bases. The sequence came from a human donor with chronic lymphocytic leukemia. The CDR3 region has the DNA TGTGCCAGCAGCTTAGGTCCGGCTAGCGTAAGTTATTACAATGAGCAGTTCTTC. Translation gives CASSLGPASVSYYNEQFF.